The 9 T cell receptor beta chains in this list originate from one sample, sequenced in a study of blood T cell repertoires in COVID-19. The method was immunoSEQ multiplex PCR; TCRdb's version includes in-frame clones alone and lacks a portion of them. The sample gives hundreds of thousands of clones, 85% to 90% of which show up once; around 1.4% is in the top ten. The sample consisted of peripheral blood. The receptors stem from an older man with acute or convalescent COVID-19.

The chain's CDR3 is CASSLAAHRAYNEQFF. CDR3 nucleotide sequence: TGTGCCAGCAGCTTAGCAGCGCACAGGGCCTACAATGAGCAGTTCTTC. The chain links TRBV7-2 to TRBJ2-1; tentative D call: TRBD1 (6 bases). The CDR3 sequence is 16 residues long. V was clipped by 0 bases and J by 2 bases, with 11 bases between them. The V gene's germline CDR1 is SGHTA and CDR2 FQGNSA.

Here the CDR3 reads CATRRGATDTQYF. CDR3 bases: TGTGCCACCCGTCGGGGGGCCACAGATACGCAGTATTTT. The J gene is TRBJ2-3, the V gene TRBV28; D is perhaps TRBD2 (7 bases). The CDR3 covers 13 residues. V lost 10 bases and J lost 2, with 13 bases in between. The V gene's germline CDR1 is MDHEN and CDR2 SYDVKM.

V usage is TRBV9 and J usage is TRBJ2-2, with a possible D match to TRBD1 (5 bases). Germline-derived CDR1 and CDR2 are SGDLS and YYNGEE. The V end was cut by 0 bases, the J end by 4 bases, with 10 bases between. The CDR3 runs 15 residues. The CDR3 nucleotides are TGTGCCAGCAGCGTAGTGGCAGGGTCCACCGGGGAGCTGTTTTTT. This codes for CASSVVAGSTGELFF.

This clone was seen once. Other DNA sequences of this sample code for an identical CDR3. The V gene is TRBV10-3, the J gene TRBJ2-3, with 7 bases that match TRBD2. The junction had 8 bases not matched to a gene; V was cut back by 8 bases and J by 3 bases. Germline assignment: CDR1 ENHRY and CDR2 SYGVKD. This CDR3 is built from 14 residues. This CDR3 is CAISGGRTTDTQYF. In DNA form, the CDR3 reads TGTGCCATCTCGGGCGGGAGAACGACAGATACGCAGTATTTT.

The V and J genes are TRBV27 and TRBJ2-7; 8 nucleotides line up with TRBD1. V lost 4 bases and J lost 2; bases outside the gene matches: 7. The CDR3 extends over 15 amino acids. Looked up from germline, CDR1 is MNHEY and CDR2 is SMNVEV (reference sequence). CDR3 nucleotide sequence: TGTGCCAGCAGTTCCTGGACAGGGCGAGCCTACGAGCAGTACTTC. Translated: CASSSWTGRAYEQYF.

This CDR3 reads CASTTTGNGYTF. CDR3 in DNA: TGTGCCAGTACCACGACAGGGAATGGCTACACCTTC. The gene calls are TRBV19 and TRBJ1-2; 7 nucleotides agree with TRBD1. V shed 7 bases, J shed 6 bases, and the junction held 5 bases outside the gene matches. The CDR3 totals 12 residues. The germline gives CDR1 LNHDA, CDR2 SQIVND (reference sequence).

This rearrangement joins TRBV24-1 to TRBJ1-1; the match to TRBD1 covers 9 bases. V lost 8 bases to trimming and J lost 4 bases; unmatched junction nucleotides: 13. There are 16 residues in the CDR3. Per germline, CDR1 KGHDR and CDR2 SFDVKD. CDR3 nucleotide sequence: TGTGCCACCACTCGGGACAGGGTTTATAGAAGCACTGAAGCTTTCTTT. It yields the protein CATTRDRVYRSTEAFF.

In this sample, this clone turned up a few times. CDR3 region: CASSPQGQSGYTF. The DNA for the CDR3 is TGTGCCAGCTCACCACAGGGGCAGAGTGGCTACACCTTC. The chain is built from TRBV18 and TRBJ1-2, with D possibly being TRBD1 (5 bases). Deletions cut 1 base from V and 7 bases from J, with 10 bases between. Germline V gives CDR1 KGHSH, CDR2 LQKENI. The CDR3 has 13 residues.

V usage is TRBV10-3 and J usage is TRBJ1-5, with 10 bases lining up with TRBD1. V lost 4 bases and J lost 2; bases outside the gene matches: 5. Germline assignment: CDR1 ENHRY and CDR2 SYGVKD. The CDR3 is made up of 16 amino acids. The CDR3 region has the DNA TGTGCCATCAGTGGAGCCGGGACAGGGGGCAATCAGCCCCAGCATTTT. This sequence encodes CAISGAGTGGNQPQHF.